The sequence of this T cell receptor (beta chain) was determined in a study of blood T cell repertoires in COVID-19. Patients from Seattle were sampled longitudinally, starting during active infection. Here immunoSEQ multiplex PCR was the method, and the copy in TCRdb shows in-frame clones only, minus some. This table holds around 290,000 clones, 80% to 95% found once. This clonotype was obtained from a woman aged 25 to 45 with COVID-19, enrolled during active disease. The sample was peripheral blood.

CDR3 nucleotides: TGTGCCACCAGCAGAGTAGGACAACCATACGAGCAGTACTTC. This gives the protein CATSRVGQPYEQYF. This rearrangement joins TRBV15 to TRBJ2-7, with a tentative D call TRBD1 (5 bases). Germline CDR1 reads LNHNV; CDR2 reads YYDKDF (reference sequence). V lost 1 base to trimming and J lost 4 bases, with 11 bases between them. The CDR3 runs to 14 residues.